The text below deals with one T cell receptor (beta chain). Germline V gene data show CDR1 as KGHSH and CDR2 as LQKENI. Trimming at V came to 0 bases and at J to 4 bases, leaving 3 bases not matched to a gene. CDR3 size: 15 residues. The TCRbeta library was prepared with unique molecular identifiers. TCRdb processed the PCR reads anew with MiXCR; each CDR3 protein has one entry. The table has about 270,000 distinct CDR3 sequences, 9.5% to 10% seen once. The data derive from a study of T-cell reconstitution after alpha-beta-depleted transplantation in children. The clonotype was recovered from a human donor who donated a stem cell graft to a child with SCID. The sample was PBMCs from the stem cell graft donor, taken from the stem cell graft. The chain recombines TRBV18 with TRBJ2-5; 9 nucleotides align to TRBD1. The CDR3: CASSPPGQGRETQYF. The CDR3 DNA is TGTGCCAGCTCACCACCGGGACAGGGAAGAGAGACCCAGTACTTC.